This T cell receptor (beta chain) was identified in a study of OX40 agonist ivuxolimab in advanced cancers. The method was immunoSEQ multiplex PCR; TCRdb's version includes in-frame clones alone and lacks a portion of them. The table has 53,000 or so clones, 65% to 85% seen once. This clone was counted only a few times. The source material was CD4+ or CD8+ T cells sorted from blood, sampled in a trial of the OX40 agonist ivuxolimab. The TCR comes from an adult with an advanced solid tumor such as melanoma, head and neck, liver or kidney cancer.

The CDR3 sequence is CASKGTGESQPQHF. The DNA of the CDR3 is TGTGCCAGCAAGGGGACAGGAGAGAGTCAGCCCCAGCATTTT. V usage is TRBV2 and J usage is TRBJ1-5; 8 bases line up with TRBD1. Germline V lookup: CDR1 SNHLY, CDR2 FYNNEI. The trim removed 7 bases at V and 6 bases at J, leaving 8 bases unmatched. The CDR3 has 14 amino acids. Using reference TRBV2 and TRBJ1-5 for the parts outside the CDR3, the full variable domain is EPEVTQTPSHQVTQMGQEVILRCVPISNHLYFYWYRQILGQKVEFLVSFYNNEISEKSEIFDDQFSVERPDGSNFTLKIRSTKLEDSAMYFCASKGTGESQPQHFGDGTRLSIL.